This T cell receptor beta chain is drawn from a study of immune evolution from preneoplasia to lung adenocarcinoma. Study at large: HLA loss of heterozygosity: roughly 7.5% AIS, about 15% MIA, more than 25% ADC, none AAH. General study findings and limits: Clonality was highest in normal lung, lower in later-stage lesions apparently. Top clone frequencies peaked in normal lung, apparently declining through invasive adenocarcinoma.

Germline trimming cut 7 bases from V and 1 base from J; bases unmatched to any gene: 5. Germline CDR1 reads SGHRS; CDR2 reads YFSETQ. The CDR3 covers 16 residues. Histologic diagnosis was independently verified by two lung pathologists. Method: immunoSEQ multiplex PCR; TCRdb's copy keeps in-frame clones and lacks some. The sample contains a few thousand clones, 84% of which appear only once. Concerning this clone itself: Antigen: not known.

The chain carries TRBV5-1 and TRBJ2-3; 14 nucleotides match TRBD2. This receptor was identified in a person aged 60-80 years with lung adenocarcinoma. The sequencing input was FFPE lung adenocarcinoma in situ tissue. CDR3 protein: CASRLTSGGGTDTQYF. CDR3 DNA: TGCGCCAGCCGCCTGACTAGCGGGGGGGGCACAGATACGCAGTATTTT.